This T cell receptor beta chain originates from a study of cytomegalovirus exposure and HLA in healthy donors. This PCR relied on a set of 60 Vbeta primers and 13 Jbeta primers. TCRdb's copy holds only in-frame clones and misses some; the assay was immunoSEQ multiplex PCR. Among 90,000 to 120,000 clones listed, approximately 81% were seen once. Trimming shortened V by 0 bases and J by 2 bases, and 10 bases separated the two germline ends. CDR3 length: 15 amino acids. In germline, CDR1 is LGHNA, CDR2 YNFKEQ. The sequenced material came from PBMCs. The TCR comes from a man aged 30-40 years in good health and CMV-seronegative. The rearrangement links TRBV4-2 to TRBJ2-5; D ambiguous. The CDR3 loop is CASSQESRKQETQYF. The CDR3 nucleotides are TGTGCCAGCAGCCAAGAATCTAGAAAACAAGAGACCCAGTACTTC.